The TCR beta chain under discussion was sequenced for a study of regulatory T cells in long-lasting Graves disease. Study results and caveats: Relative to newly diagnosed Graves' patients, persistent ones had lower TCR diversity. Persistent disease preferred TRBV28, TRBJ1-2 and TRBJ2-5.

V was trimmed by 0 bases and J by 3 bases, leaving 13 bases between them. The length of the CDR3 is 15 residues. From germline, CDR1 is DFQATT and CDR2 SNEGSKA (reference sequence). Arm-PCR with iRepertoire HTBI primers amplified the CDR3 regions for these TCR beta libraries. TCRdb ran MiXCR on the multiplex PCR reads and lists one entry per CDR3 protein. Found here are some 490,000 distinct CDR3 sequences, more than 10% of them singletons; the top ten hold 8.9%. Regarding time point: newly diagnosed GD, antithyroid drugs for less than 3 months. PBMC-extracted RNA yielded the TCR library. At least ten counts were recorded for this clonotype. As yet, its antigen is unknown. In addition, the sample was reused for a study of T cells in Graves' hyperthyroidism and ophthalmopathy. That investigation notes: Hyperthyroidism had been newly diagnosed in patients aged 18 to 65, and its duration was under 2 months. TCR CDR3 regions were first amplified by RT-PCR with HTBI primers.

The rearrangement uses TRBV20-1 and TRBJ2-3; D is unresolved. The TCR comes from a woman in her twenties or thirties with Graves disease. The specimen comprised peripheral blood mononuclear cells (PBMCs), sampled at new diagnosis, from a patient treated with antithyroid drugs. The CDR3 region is CSARDNRLPTDTQYF. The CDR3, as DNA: TGCAGTGCTAGAGATAACCGTTTACCTACAGATACGCAGTATTTT.